Listed here are 22 T cell receptor beta chains from one sample, sequenced in a study of spatial heterogeneity in lung cancer. The time point: sample taken at primary tumor resection. Sequencing was performed on whole RNA extracted from tumor and nontumor lung tissue, or from frozen PBMC, and the material was left unsorted. From the 5' RACE reads, TCRdb called clonotypes with MiXCR, one entry per CDR3 protein. The sample records roughly 21,000 distinct CDR3 sequences, over 3% being singletons. The specimen was PBMCs, collected at surgery. The source of these receptors is a female donor with early-stage non-small cell lung cancer.

This clonotype appeared many times. The V gene is TRBV7-3, the J gene TRBJ1-2; D uncertain. The CDR3 runs 14 residues. The germline V gene has CDR1 SGHTA and CDR2 FQGTGA. Trimming took 2 bases from V and 3 from J, leaving 10 bases between them. The CDR3 DNA sequence: TGTGCCAGCAGCTTACAAGGAACGGACTATGGCTACACCTTC. Protein: CASSLQGTDYGYTF.

At least ten counts were recorded for this clonotype. CDR3 residues: CASSRSGPSNSGANVLTF. The CDR3 nucleotides are TGTGCCAGCAGCCGATCGGGCCCCTCTAACTCTGGGGCCAACGTCCTGACTTTC. The chain joins TRBV7-2 to TRBJ2-6; D gene unclear. Trimming took 5 bases from V and 0 from J, leaving 17 bases between them. This CDR3 has 18 residues. Looked up from germline, CDR1 is SGHTA and CDR2 is FQGNSA.

The table lists this clonotype with many counts. The chain combines TRBV28 with TRBJ2-5; D remains ambiguous. This CDR3 spans 16 amino acids. Trimming took off 6 bases at V and 2 bases at J, with 19 bases between the two ends. Germline V gene sequence: CDR1 MDHEN, CDR2 SYDVKM. CDR3 DNA sequence: TGTGCCAGCAGCTTACCTGACACCAGACGACAAGAGACCCAGTACTTC. Protein: CASSLPDTRRQETQYF. The complete variable domain, with remaining parts taken from reference TRBV28 and TRBJ2-5, reads DVKVTQSSRYLVKRTGEKVFLECVQDMDHENMFWYRQDPGLGLRLIYFSYDVKMKEKGDIPEGYSVSREKKERFSLILESASTNQTSMYLCASSLPDTRRQETQYFGPGTRLLVL.

Only a few counts were recorded for this clonotype. At one end, the junction sequence differs from germline, possibly due to a read error. The J gene is TRBJ2-6, the V gene TRBV12-3 or TRBV12-4; possible D gene TRBD1, 5 bases. There are 16 residues in the CDR3. CDR3 region: CASSSGHISWANVLTF. The CDR3 DNA reads TGTGCCAGCAGTTCCGGACACATCTCTTGGGCCAACGTCCTGACTTTC.

This clonotype showed up many times. This chain joins TRBV12-3 or TRBV12-4 and TRBJ2-1; 14 bases match TRBD2. The CDR3 has 18 residues. Unmatched junction bases numbered 13, after V lost 5 bases and J lost 7 bases. Written as DNA, the CDR3 is TGTGCCAGCAGTCCGGGACTAGCGGGAGAGGGGGACTCGAATGAGCAGTTCTTC. Translation gives CASSPGLAGEGDSNEQFF.

This clonotype showed up many times. V and J are TRBV18 and TRBJ1-1; no definite D call. Germline V gene data show CDR1 as KGHSH and CDR2 as LQKENI. Trimming removed 2 bases at V and 5 bases at J, with 3 bases between. This CDR3 region has 11 residues. The CDR3 loop reads CASSPRTEAFF. CDR3 coding DNA: TGTGCCAGCTCACCAAGAACTGAAGCTTTCTTT. The complete variable domain, with remaining parts taken from reference TRBV18 and TRBJ1-1, reads NAGVMQNPRHLVRRRGQEARLRCSPMKGHSHVYWYRQLPEEGLKFMVYLQKENIIDESGMPKERFSAEFPKEGPSILRIQQVVRGDSAAYFCASSPRTEAFFGQGTRLTVV.

This clonotype was counted ten times or more. The V gene is TRBV19, the J gene TRBJ2-3, with D possibly matching TRBD2 (5 bases). Trimming cost V 6 bases and J 6 bases, with 13 bases left between them. The CDR3 totals 13 residues. Germline CDR1 is LNHDA and CDR2 is SQIVND (reference sequence). CDR3 nucleotide sequence: TGTGCCAGTAGCTTCCGAAGGGAGGATACGCAGTATTTT. Amino acids: CASSFRREDTQYF.

Many counts were recorded for this clonotype. The chain joins TRBV5-5 to TRBJ2-1, with 7 bases matching TRBD1. The CDR3 is 15 amino acids. V shed 4 bases, J shed 4 bases, and the junction held 8 bases outside the gene matches. Germline assignment: CDR1 SGHKS and CDR2 YYEKEE (reference sequence). The CDR3 DNA follows: TGTGCCAGCAGCAGACAGGGAGAGGGATACAATGAGCAGTTCTTC. Translating it yields CASSRQGEGYNEQFF.

This clonotype was counted at least ten times. The J gene is TRBJ2-7, the V gene TRBV7-9; D not certain. V was clipped by 1 base and J by 4 bases, with 5 bases between them. The germline gives CDR1 SEHNR, CDR2 FQNEAQ (reference sequence). There are 12 residues in the CDR3. Here the CDR3 reads CASSLGDYEQYF. DNA for the CDR3: TGTGCCAGCAGCTTAGGGGATTACGAGCAGTACTTC. Complete variable domain (other parts from reference TRBV7-9 and TRBJ2-7): DTGVSQNPRHKITKRGQNVTFRCDPISEHNRLYWYRQTLGQGPEFLTYFQNEAQLEKSRLLSDRFSAERPKGSFSTLEIQRTEQGDSAMYLCASSLGDYEQYFGPGTRLTVT.

This clonotype has ten or more counts. This chain links TRBV6-2 or TRBV6-3 with TRBJ2-5; the D gene is possibly TRBD1 (6 bases). Trimming shortened V by 2 bases and J by 5 bases, and 15 bases separated the two germline ends. Germline V gene sequence: CDR1 MNHEY, CDR2 SVGEGT. This CDR3 is built from 15 residues. In nucleotides, the CDR3 is TGTGCCAGCAGTTACGGGGGCTTTTCGGGCGAGACCCAGTACTTC. Translated: CASSYGGFSGETQYF.

This clonotype was detected ten times or more. The rearrangement joins TRBV2 to TRBJ2-1; 8 positions match TRBD1. The J segment lost 10 bases and the V segment lost 7 bases, leaving 6 bases of the junction unmatched. CDR1 SNHLY and CDR2 FYNNEI come from the germline V gene. The length of the CDR3 is 12 residues. Written as DNA, the CDR3 is TGTGCCAGCACAGACAGGGGTCGGGAGCAGTTCTTC. Translating it yields CASTDRGREQFF.

This clonotype has a count of ten or more. The chain uses TRBV12-2 and TRBJ1-1; the table's D call, TRBD1, was not checked against the DNA. TRBV12-2 is a pseudogene segment. The CDR3 consists of 14 residues. CDR3 protein: CAREFRGMNTEAFF. In DNA, the CDR3 is TGTGCAAGGGAATTTAGGGGCATGAACACTGAAGCTTTCTTT.

This clonotype came up many times. The chain links TRBV7-9 to TRBJ1-3; 7 bases align to TRBD1. The CDR3 extends over 17 amino acids. V dropped 5 bases and J dropped 0; count of bases not matched to a gene: 10. The germline CDR1 and CDR2 sequences are SEHNR and FQNEAQ (reference sequence). Written as DNA, the CDR3 is TGTGCCAGCAGCCGCCGGACAGGAGCTTTCTCTGGAAACACCATATATTTT. Translated: CASSRRTGAFSGNTIYF. Full variable domain (remainder filled in from reference TRBV7-9 and TRBJ1-3): DTGVSQNPRHKITKRGQNVTFRCDPISEHNRLYWYRQTLGQGPEFLTYFQNEAQLEKSRLLSDRFSAERPKGSFSTLEIQRTEQGDSAMYLCASSRRTGAFSGNTIYFGEGSWLTVV.

This clonotype was seen ten or more times. This chain links TRBV4-1 with TRBJ2-5; D uncertain. The V gene lost 4 bases and the J gene lost 5 bases, with 11 bases spanning the gap. The CDR3 is 13 residues long. Germline CDR1 MGHRA, CDR2 YSYEKL. CDR3 in amino acids: CASSPHVWETQYF. CDR3 sequence (DNA): TGCGCCAGCAGCCCCCATGTATGGGAGACCCAGTACTTC.

The sample holds many counts of this clonotype. This chain joins TRBV20-1 and TRBJ2-1; the match to TRBD2 covers 12 bases. The V and J ends lost 3 bases and 10 bases, in that order; junction bases with no gene match: 7. Germline V lookup: CDR1 DFQATT, CDR2 SNEGSKA (reference sequence). This CDR3 has 14 residues. Here the CDR3 reads CSASRPGTSGEQFF. CDR3 in DNA: TGCAGTGCTAGCCGTCCCGGGACTAGCGGGGAGCAGTTCTTC.

The table lists this clonotype with many counts. The chain combines TRBV29-1 with TRBJ2-1, with D hard to call. Deletions cut 4 bases from V and 5 bases from J, with 9 bases between. Germline CDR1 SQVTM, CDR2 ANQGSEA. CDR3 length: 12 residues. CDR3 amino acids: CSVAPPNNEQFF. CDR3 DNA: TGCAGCGTTGCCCCTCCGAACAATGAGCAGTTCTTC.

This clonotype has at least ten counts. The chain recombines TRBV7-3 with TRBJ2-7, with 16 bases aligning to TRBD2. V was pared by 0 bases and J by 6 bases, with 5 bases of the junction left unmatched. The CDR3 is 17 amino acids. Germline-derived CDR1 and CDR2 are SGHTA and FQGTGA. The CDR3 spells CASSLTGTSGRAGEQYF. The CDR3 coding sequence is TGTGCCAGCAGCTTAACGGGGACTAGCGGGAGGGCCGGCGAGCAGTACTTC.

The sample holds many counts of this clonotype. The J gene is TRBJ1-2, the V gene TRBV28; no clear D. The CDR3 totals 11 residues. The V gene lost 4 bases and the J gene lost 8 bases, with 8 bases spanning the gap. Germline assignment: CDR1 MDHEN and CDR2 SYDVKM. CDR3 coding DNA: TGTGCCAGCAGTTACCTATACGGCTACACCTTC. Encoded protein: CASSYLYGYTF.

In this sample, this clonotype is medium-sized. J is TRBJ2-5 and V is TRBV28, with D unclear. The CDR3 runs 11 residues. Trimming took off 3 bases at V and 6 bases at J, with 5 bases between the two ends. Per germline, CDR1 MDHEN and CDR2 SYDVKM. Written as DNA, the CDR3 is TGTGCCAGCAGTTTTCTCCAGACCCAGTACTTC. This encodes CASSFLQTQYF.

The rearrangement joins TRBV6-5 to TRBJ1-2; maybe TRBD1 (6 bases). Per germline, CDR1 MNHEY and CDR2 SVGAGI. The CDR3 loop spans 15 amino acids. V lost 4 bases to trimming and J lost 6 bases, with 18 bases between them. Here the CDR3 reads CASSSLVQGIDGYTF. CDR3 nucleotide sequence: TGTGCCAGCAGTTCCCTGGTACAGGGTATCGATGGCTACACCTTC.

This clonotype was seen a few times. The chain employs TRBV6-1 and TRBJ1-4; unclear D gene. Germline CDR1 and CDR2: MNHNS and SASEGT. The germline V and J ends were trimmed by 8 bases and 4 bases, with 11 bases remaining between them. The CDR3 covers 13 residues. The chain's CDR3 is CASSQNYNEKLFF. CDR3 DNA sequence: TGTGCCAGCTCTCAGAATTATAATGAAAAACTGTTTTTT.

This clonotype was seen many times. CDR3 sequence: CASSDRVTYNEQFF. In nucleotides, the CDR3 is TGTGCCAGCAGTGACAGGGTCACCTACAATGAGCAGTTCTTC. V usage is TRBV2 and J usage is TRBJ2-1, with D possibly being TRBD1 (5 bases). This CDR3 is built from 14 residues. Trimming pared 3 bases from V and 2 bases from J, leaving 8 bases between. The germline V gene encodes CDR1 SNHLY and CDR2 FYNNEI. The variable domain in full, completed from reference TRBV2 and TRBJ2-1, reads EPEVTQTPSHQVTQMGQEVILRCVPISNHLYFYWYRQILGQKVEFLVSFYNNEISEKSEIFDDQFSVERPDGSNFTLKIRSTKLEDSAMYFCASSDRVTYNEQFFGPGTRLTVL.